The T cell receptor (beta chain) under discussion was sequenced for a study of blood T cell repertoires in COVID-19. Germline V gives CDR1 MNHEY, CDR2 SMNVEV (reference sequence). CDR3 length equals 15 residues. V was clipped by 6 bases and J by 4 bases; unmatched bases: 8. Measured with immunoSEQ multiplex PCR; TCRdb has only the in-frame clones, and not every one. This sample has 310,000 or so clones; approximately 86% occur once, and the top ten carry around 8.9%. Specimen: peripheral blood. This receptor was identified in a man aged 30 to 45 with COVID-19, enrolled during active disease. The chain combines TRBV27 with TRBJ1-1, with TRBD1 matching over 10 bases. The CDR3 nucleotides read TGTGCCAGCAGCTCCCGGACAGGGGGGGGCACTGAAGCTTTCTTT. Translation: CASSSRTGGGTEAFF.